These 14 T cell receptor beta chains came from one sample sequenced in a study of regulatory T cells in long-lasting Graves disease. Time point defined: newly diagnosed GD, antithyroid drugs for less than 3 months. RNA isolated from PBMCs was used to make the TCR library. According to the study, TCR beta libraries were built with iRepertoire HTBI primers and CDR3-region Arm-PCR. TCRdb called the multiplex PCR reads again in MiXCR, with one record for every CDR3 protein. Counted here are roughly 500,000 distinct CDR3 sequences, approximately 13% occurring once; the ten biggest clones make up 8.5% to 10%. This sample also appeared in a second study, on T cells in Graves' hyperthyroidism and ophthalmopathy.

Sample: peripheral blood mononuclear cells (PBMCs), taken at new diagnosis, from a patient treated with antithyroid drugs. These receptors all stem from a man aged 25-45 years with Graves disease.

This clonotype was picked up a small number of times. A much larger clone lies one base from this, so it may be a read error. The CDR3 protein is CSVPGTSGGEPYSNEQFF. The CDR3 DNA is TGCAGTGTTCCAGGGACTAGCGGGGGAGAACCCTACTCCAATGAGCAGTTCTTC. This chain uses TRBV20-1 with TRBJ2-1, with TRBD2 matching 14 bases. The CDR3 has 18 amino acids. Trimming at V came to 7 bases and at J to 6 bases, leaving 17 bases not matched to a gene. CDR1 and CDR2 from the germline V gene are DFQATT and SNEGSKA (reference sequence).

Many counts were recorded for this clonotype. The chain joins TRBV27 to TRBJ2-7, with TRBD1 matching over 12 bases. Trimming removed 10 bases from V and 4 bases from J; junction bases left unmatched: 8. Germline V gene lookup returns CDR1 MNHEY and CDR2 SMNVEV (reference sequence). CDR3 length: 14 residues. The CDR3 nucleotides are TGTGCCACCTCCCGGGACAGGGGGCCATACGAGCAGTACTTC. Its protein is CATSRDRGPYEQYF.

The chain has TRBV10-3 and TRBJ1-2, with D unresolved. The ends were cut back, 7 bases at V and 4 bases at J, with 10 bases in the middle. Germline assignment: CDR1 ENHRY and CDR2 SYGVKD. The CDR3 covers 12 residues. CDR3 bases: TGTGCCATCACTAACAGCCCCTATGGCTACACCTTC. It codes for CAITNSPYGYTF.

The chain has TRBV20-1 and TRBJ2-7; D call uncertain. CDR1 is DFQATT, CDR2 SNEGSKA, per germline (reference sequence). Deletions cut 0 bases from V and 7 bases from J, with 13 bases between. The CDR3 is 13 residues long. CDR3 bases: TGCAGTGCTAGAGATCGGGCCCTGAGGGAGCAGTACTTC. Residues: CSARDRALREQYF.

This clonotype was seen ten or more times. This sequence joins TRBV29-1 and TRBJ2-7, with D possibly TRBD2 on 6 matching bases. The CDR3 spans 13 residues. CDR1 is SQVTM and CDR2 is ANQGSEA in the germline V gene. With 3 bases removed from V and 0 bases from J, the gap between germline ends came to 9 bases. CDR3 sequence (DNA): TGCAGCGTTGACGGGGGACCCTCCTACGAGCAGTACTTC. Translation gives CSVDGGPSYEQYF.

The CDR3 DNA reads TGCGCCAGCAGTTTGGGACGCCCTAGGGCTGGAAACACCATATATTTT. Its protein is CASSLGRPRAGNTIYF. The chain links TRBV10-2 to TRBJ1-3, with D maybe TRBD1 (5 bases). Germline V lookup: CDR1 WSHSY, CDR2 SAAADI. V was pared by 5 bases and J by 2 bases, with 16 bases between. CDR3 length: 16 residues.

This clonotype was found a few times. CDR3 sequence reads: CASRPKQEWETQYF. In DNA form, the CDR3 reads TGTGCCAGCAGACCCAAGCAGGAATGGGAGACCCAGTACTTC. The chain recombines TRBV6-1 with TRBJ2-5; no clear D gene. The V gene's germline CDR1 is MNHNS and CDR2 SASEGT. V was clipped by 6 bases and J by 5 bases, with 16 bases between them. The CDR3 spans 14 residues.

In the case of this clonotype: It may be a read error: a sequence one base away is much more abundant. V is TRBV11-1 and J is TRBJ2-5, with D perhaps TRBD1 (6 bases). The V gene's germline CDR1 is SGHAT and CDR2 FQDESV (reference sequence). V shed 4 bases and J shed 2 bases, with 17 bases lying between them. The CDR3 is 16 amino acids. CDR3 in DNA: TGTGCCAGCAGCTCCTCCGGGGCAGGGGATCAAGAGACCCAGTACTTC. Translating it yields CASSSSGAGDQETQYF.

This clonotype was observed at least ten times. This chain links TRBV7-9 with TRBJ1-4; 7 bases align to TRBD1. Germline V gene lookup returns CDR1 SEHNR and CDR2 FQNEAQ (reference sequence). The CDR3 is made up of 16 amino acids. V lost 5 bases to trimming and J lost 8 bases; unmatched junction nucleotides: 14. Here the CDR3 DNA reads TGTGCCAGCAGCCCCCAGGGAGGGGGCGCAGGAGAAAAACTGTTTTTT. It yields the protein CASSPQGGGAGEKLFF. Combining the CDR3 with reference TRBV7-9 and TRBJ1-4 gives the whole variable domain DTGVSQNPRHKITKRGQNVTFRCDPISEHNRLYWYRQTLGQGPEFLTYFQNEAQLEKSRLLSDRFSAERPKGSFSTLEIQRTEQGDSAMYLCASSPQGGGAGEKLFFGSGTQLSVL.

The CDR3 loop reads CASSLSSGLAGASTDTQYF. CDR3 in DNA: TGCGCCAGCAGCTTATCATCGGGACTAGCGGGGGCTAGCACAGATACGCAGTATTTT. The chain links TRBV5-1 to TRBJ2-3; 14 positions match TRBD2. The V segment lost 2 bases and the J segment 0 bases; nucleotides outside the gene matches: 8. Germline V lookup: CDR1 SGHRS, CDR2 YFSETQ. The length of the CDR3 is 19 residues.

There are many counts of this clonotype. The CDR3 here is CASRDDGTQYF. For the CDR3, the DNA is TGTGCCAGCAGAGACGACGGGACACAGTACTTC. This chain uses TRBV2 with TRBJ2-7; possibly TRBD1 for D (6 bases). CDR1 is SNHLY, CDR2 FYNNEI, per germline. CDR3 size: 11 residues. V shed 6 bases and J shed 10 bases, with 13 bases lying between them.

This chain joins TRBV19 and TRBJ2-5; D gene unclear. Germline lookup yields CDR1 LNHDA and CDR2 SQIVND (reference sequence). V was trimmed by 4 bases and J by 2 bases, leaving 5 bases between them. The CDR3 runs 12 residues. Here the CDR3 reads CASSNWQETQYF. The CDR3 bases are TGTGCCAGTAGTAACTGGCAAGAGACCCAGTACTTC.

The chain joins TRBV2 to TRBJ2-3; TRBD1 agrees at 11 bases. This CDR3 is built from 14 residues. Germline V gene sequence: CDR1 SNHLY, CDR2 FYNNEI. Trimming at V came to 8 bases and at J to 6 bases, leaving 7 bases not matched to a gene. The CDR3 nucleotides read TGTGCCAGCGTGCGGGACAGGGGGAAGGATACGCAGTATTTT. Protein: CASVRDRGKDTQYF.

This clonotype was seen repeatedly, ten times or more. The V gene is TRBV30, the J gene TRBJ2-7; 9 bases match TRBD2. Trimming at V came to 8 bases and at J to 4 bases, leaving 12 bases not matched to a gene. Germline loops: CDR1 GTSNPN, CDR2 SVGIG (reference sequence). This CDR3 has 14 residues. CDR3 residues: CAPQKRRGGYEQYF. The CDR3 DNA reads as TGTGCCCCCCAAAAGAGGCGGGGGGGATACGAGCAGTACTTC.